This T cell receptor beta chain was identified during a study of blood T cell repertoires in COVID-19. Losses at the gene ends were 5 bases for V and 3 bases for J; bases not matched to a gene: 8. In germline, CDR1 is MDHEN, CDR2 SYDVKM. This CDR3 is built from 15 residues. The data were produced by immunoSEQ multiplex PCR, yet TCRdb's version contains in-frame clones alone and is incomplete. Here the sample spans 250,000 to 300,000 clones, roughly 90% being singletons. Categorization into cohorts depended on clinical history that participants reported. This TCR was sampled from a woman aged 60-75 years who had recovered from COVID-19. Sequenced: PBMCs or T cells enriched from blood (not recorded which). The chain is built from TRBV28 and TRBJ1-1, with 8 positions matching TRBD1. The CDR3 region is CASSPWDRWHTEAFF. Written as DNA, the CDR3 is TGTGCCAGCAGTCCATGGGACAGGTGGCACACTGAAGCTTTCTTT.